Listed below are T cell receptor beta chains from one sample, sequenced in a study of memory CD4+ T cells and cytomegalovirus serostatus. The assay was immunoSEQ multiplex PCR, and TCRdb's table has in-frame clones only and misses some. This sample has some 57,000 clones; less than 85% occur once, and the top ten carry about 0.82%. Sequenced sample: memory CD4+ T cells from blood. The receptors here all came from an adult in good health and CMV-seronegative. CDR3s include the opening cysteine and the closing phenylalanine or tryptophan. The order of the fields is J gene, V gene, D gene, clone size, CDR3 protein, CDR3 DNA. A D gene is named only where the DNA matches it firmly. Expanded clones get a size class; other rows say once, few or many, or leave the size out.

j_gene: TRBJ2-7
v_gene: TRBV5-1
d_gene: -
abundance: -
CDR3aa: CASSFETPGTYEQYF
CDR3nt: TGCGCCAGCAGCTTCGAGACCCCGGGAACCTACGAGCAGTACTTC

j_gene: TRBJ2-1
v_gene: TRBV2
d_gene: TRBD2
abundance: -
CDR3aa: CASSLRTSGGRQFF
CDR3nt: TGTGCCAGCAGTTTACGGACTAGCGGGGGGAGGCAGTTCTTC

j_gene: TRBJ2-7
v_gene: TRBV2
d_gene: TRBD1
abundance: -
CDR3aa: CASRGTGEGEQYF
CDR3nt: TGTGCCAGCAGAGGGACAGGGGAGGGCGAGCAGTACTTC

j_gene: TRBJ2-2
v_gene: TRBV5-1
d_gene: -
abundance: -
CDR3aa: CASSLLEANTGELFF
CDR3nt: TGCGCCAGCAGCTTGCTAGAGGCGAACACCGGGGAGCTGTTTTTT

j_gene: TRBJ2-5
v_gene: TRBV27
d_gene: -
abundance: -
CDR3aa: CASSRGGSYPQETQYF
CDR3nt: TGTGCCAGCAGTCGGGGTGGGAGTTACCCCCAAGAGACCCAGTACTTC

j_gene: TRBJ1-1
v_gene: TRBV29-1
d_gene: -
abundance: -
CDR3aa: CSVARDRRAEAFF
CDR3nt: TGCAGCGTTGCTAGAGACAGGAGGGCTGAAGCTTTCTTT

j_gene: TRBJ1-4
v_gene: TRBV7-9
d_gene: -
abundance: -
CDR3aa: CASSLGGRDEKLFF
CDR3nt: TGTGCCAGCAGCTTAGGAGGACGGGATGAAAAACTGTTTTTT

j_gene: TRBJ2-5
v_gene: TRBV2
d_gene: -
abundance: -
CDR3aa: CASGLLSETQYF
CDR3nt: TGTGCCAGCGGTTTGTTGTCGGAGACCCAGTACTTC

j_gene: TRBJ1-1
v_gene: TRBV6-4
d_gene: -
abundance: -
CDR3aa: CARDEAFF
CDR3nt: TGTGCCAGAGATGAAGCTTTCTTT

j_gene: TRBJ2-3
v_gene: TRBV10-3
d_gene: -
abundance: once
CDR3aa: CATGGPGSDTQYF
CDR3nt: TGTGCCACCGGGGGACCGGGATCAGATACGCAGTATTTT

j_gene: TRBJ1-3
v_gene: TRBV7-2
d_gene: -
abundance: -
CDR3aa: CASSLGGSGNTIYF
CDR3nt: TGTGCCAGCAGCCTGGGGGGGTCTGGAAACACCATATATTTT

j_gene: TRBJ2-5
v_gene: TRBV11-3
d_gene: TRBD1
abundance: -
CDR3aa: CASSAGTEETQYF
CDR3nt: TGTGCCAGCAGCGCCGGGACAGAAGAGACCCAGTACTTC

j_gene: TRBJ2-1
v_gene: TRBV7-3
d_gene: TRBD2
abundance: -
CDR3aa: CASTTSGSNNEQFF
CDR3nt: TGTGCCAGCACAACTAGCGGGAGTAATAATGAGCAGTTCTTC

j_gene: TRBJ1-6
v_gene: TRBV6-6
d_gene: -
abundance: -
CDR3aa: CASSYSGPSPLHF
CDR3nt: TGTGCCAGCAGTTACTCCGGGCCTTCACCCCTCCACTTT

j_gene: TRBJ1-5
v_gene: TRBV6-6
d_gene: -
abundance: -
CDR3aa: CASIYGVPSNQPQHF
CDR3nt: TGTGCCAGCATCTACGGCGTACCGAGCAATCAGCCCCAGCATTTT

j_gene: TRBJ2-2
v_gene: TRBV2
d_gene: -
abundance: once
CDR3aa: CASSQQGELFF
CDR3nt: TGTGCCAGCAGTCAACAGGGGGAGCTGTTTTTT

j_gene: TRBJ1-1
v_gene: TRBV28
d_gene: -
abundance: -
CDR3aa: CAVNRVWGSDTEAFF
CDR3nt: TGTGCCGTGAACAGGGTTTGGGGTTCGGACACTGAAGCTTTCTTT

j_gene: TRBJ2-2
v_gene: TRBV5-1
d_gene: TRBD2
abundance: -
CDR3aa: CASSLGVIAGANTGELFF
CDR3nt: TGCGCCAGCAGCTTGGGTGTTATAGCGGGAGCGAACACCGGGGAGCTGTTTTTT

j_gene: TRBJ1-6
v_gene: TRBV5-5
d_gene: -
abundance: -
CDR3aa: CASSLGGGSPLHF
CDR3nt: TGTGCCAGCAGCTTGGGTGGTGGTTCACCCCTCCACTTT

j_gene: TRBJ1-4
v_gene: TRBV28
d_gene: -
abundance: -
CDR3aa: CASSFPSTAPEF
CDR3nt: TGTGCCAGCAGTTTCCCCTCGACAGCTCCCGAGTTT

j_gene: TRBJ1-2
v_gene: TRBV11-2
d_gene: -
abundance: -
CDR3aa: CASGEGRDGYTF
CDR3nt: TGTGCGTCAGGGGAAGGACGGGATGGCTACACCTTC

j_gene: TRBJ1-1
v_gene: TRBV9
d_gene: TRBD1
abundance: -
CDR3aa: CASSAPGQGINTEAFF
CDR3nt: TGTGCCAGCAGCGCACCGGGACAGGGCATTAACACTGAAGCTTTCTTT

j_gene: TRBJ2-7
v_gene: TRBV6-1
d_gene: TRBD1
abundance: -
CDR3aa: CASRAGTGREQYF
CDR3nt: TGTGCCAGCAGGGCCGGGACAGGCCGCGAGCAGTACTTC

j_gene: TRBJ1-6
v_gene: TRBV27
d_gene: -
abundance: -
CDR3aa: CASSLSFRQSNSPLHF
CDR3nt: TGTGCCAGCAGTTTATCGTTTAGGCAGAGTAATTCACCCCTCCACTTT

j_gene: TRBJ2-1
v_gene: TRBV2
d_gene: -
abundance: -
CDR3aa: CASSRGLSGVNEQFF
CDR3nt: TGTGCCAGCAGTCGCGGGCTGAGTGGGGTCAATGAGCAGTTCTTC

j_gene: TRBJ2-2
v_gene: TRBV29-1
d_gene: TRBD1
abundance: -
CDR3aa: CSVRTGPTGELFF
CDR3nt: TGCAGCGTAAGGACAGGACCCACCGGGGAGCTGTTTTTT

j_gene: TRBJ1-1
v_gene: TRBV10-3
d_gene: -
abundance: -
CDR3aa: CAISAGTANTEAFF
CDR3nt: TGTGCCATCAGTGCCGGGACGGCGAACACTGAAGCTTTCTTT

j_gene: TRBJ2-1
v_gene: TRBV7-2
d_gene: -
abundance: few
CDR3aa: CASSFGVYNEQFF
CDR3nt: TGTGCCAGCAGCTTCGGGGTTTACAATGAGCAGTTCTTC

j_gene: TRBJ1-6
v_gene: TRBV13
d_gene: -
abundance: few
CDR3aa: CASRPSGGNSASPLHF
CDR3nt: TGTGCCAGCAGACCCTCGGGAGGGAACTCGGCTTCACCCCTCCACTTT

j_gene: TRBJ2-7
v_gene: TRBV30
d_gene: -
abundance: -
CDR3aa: CAIRGSRYEQYF
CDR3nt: TGTGCCATACGGGGATCCCGCTACGAGCAGTACTTC

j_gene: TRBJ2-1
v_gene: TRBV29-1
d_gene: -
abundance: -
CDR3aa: CSVGDLRFEQFF
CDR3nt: TGCAGCGTTGGTGATCTTAGATTTGAGCAGTTCTTC

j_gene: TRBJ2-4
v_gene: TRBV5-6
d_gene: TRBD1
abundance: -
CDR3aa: CASSFDRAEAIQYF
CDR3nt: TGTGCCAGCAGCTTCGACAGGGCAGAGGCCATTCAGTACTTC

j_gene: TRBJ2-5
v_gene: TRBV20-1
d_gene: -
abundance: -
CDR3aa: CSANGETQYF
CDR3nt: TGCAGTGCTAATGGAGAGACCCAGTACTTC

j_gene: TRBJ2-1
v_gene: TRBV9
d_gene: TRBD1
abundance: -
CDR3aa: CASSVAQGAYNEQFF
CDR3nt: TGTGCCAGCAGCGTAGCACAGGGGGCTTACAATGAGCAGTTCTTC

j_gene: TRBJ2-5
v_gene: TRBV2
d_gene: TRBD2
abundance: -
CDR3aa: CASRGLAVETQYF
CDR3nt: TGTGCCAGCAGGGGACTAGCGGTGGAGACCCAGTACTTC

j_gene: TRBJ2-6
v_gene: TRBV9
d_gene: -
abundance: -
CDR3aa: CASSDQLGANVLTF
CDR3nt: TGTGCCAGCAGCGATCAACTGGGGGCCAACGTCCTGACTTTC

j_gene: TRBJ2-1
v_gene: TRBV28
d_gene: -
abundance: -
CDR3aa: CASSLGGTVGNEQFF
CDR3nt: TGTGCCAGCAGTTTAGGGGGGACAGTGGGGAATGAGCAGTTCTTC

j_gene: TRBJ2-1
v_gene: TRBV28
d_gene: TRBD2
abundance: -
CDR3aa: CASPPTSGRYNEQFF
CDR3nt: TGTGCCAGCCCTCCGACTAGCGGGCGGTACAATGAGCAGTTCTTC

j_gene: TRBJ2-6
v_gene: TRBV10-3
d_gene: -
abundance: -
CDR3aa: CAISDRTRVAGANVLTF
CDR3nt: TGTGCCATCAGTGACAGAACCAGGGTTGCTGGGGCCAACGTCCTGACTTTC

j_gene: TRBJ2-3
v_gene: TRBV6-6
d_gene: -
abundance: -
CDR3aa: CASRGGSEGFTDTQYF
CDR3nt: TGTGCCAGCAGGGGGGGCAGCGAGGGATTCACAGATACGCAGTATTTT

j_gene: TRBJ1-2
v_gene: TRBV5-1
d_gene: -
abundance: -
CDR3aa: CASSLAYNLPGKGYTF
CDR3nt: TGCGCCAGCAGCTTGGCCTATAACCTTCCTGGTAAAGGCTACACCTTC

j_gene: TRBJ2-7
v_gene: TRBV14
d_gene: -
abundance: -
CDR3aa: CASSQVGRYEQYF
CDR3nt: TGTGCCAGCAGCCAAGTCGGCAGATACGAGCAGTACTTC

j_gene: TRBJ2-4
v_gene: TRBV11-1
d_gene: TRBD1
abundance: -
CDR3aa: CASSSKQGKKNIQYF
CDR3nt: TGTGCCAGCAGCTCCAAACAGGGGAAGAAAAACATTCAGTACTTC

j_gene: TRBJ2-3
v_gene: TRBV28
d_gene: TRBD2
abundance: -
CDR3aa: CASSFSLSGSSTDTQYF
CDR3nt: TGTGCCAGCAGTTTTTCCCTTAGCGGGAGTAGCACAGATACGCAGTATTTT

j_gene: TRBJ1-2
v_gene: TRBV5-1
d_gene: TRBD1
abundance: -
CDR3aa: CASSLGQGWVDGYTF
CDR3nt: TGCGCCAGCAGTCTTGGACAGGGTTGGGTGGACGGCTACACCTTC

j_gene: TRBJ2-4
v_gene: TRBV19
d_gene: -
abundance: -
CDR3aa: CASSMMGAAKNIQYF
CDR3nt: TGTGCCAGTAGTATGATGGGGGCAGCCAAAAACATTCAGTACTTC

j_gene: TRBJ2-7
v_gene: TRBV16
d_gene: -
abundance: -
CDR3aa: CASSQFLGAGEQYF
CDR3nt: TGTGCCAGCAGCCAATTTTTGGGGGCGGGAGAGCAGTACTTC

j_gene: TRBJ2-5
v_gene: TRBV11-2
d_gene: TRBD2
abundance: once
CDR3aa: CASSFPESGGFRETQYF
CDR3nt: TGTGCCAGCAGCTTCCCTGAGAGCGGGGGGTTCAGAGAGACCCAGTACTTC

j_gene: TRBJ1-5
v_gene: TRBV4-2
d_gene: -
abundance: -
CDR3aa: CASSLYREGNQPQHF
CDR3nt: TGTGCCAGCAGCTTGTACAGGGAGGGCAATCAGCCCCAGCATTTT

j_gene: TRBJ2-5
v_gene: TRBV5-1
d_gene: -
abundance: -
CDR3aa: CASSFEGGPRETQYF
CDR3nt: TGCGCCAGCAGCTTTGAGGGGGGGCCTAGAGAGACCCAGTACTTC